What follows are 26 T cell receptor beta chains derived from one specimen sequenced in a study of metastatic and nonmetastatic thyroid tumors. TCRdb reprocessed the PCR reads via MiXCR. Seen here are more than 10,000 clones, approximately 29% observed once, and the top ten hold roughly a sixth. All patients were untreated before thyroid surgery. The sample consisted of tumor tissue. The receptors here all came from a female donor with papillary thyroid cancer or a benign thyroid nodule (not recorded which). Some clones in this sample may be carry-over from other donors' samples.

J is TRBJ2-2 and V is TRBV6-1, with 8 bases identical to TRBD2. V trimming: 7 bases; J trimming: 4 bases; junction bases outside the gene matches: 8. In germline, CDR1 is MNHNS, CDR2 SASEGT. This CDR3 has 15 residues. The CDR3 reads CASILGLGSTGELFF. CDR3 nucleotide sequence: TGTGCCAGCATATTGGGACTAGGAAGCACCGGGGAGCTGTTTTTT.

As for this clone: Possible read error: a much larger clone is one base away. The chain uses TRBV19 and TRBJ2-4; no clear D. Germline V gene sequence: CDR1 LNHDA, CDR2 SQIVND (reference sequence). Trimming stripped 7 bases from V and 7 bases from J, with 11 bases between. The CDR3 sequence is 12 residues long. Here the CDR3 reads CASTEAENIQYF. The DNA for the CDR3 is TGTGCCAGTACCGAAGCAGAGAACATTCAGTACTTC.

Relative to its sample, this clone is medium-sized. V is TRBV28 and J is TRBJ1-2, with D possibly being TRBD1 (5 bases). The CDR3 is made up of 15 amino acids. CDR1 and CDR2 (germline): MDHEN, SYDVKM. Trimming left V 5 bases short and J 6 bases short, with 19 bases between. The CDR3 coding sequence is TGTGCCAGCAGTCCTCCCGGGGCCCAAGGCCATGGCTACACCTTC. Amino acid sequence: CASSPPGAQGHGYTF.

This clone came up many times. This may be a read error, as it is one base from a much larger clone. Other DNA sequences in this specimen translate into the identical CDR3. The chain carries TRBV4-3 and TRBJ1-6, with D possibly being TRBD1 (5 bases). The CDR3 is made up of 16 amino acids. Germline CDR1 and CDR2: LGHNA and YSLEER. CDR3 DNA sequence: TGCGCCAGCAGAAAATCAGGGAGCTCCTATAACTCACCCCTCCACTTT. Its protein is CASRKSGSSYNSPLHF.

The chain joins TRBV9 to TRBJ1-1; perhaps TRBD1 as D (6 bases). The CDR3 contains 13 residues. The germline V and J ends were trimmed by 4 bases and 2 bases, with 9 bases remaining between them. CDR1 SGDLS and CDR2 YYNGEE come from the germline V gene. This CDR3 is CASSFRGNTEAFF. The CDR3 DNA reads as TGTGCCAGCAGCTTCAGGGGTAACACTGAAGCTTTCTTT.

By proportion, this clone is medium-sized (0.01 to 0.1%). The chain couples TRBV28 to TRBJ2-1, with 11 bases matching TRBD2. V shed 5 bases, J shed 8 bases, and the junction held 14 bases outside the gene matches. CDR1 and CDR2 (germline): MDHEN, SYDVKM. The CDR3 covers 17 residues. The CDR3 protein is CASSPQTSGKRVDEQFF. The CDR3 nucleotides are TGTGCCAGCAGTCCCCAGACTAGCGGGAAGAGGGTAGATGAGCAGTTCTTC.

The chain recombines TRBV20-1 with TRBJ2-1; 8 bases map to TRBD1. Germline lookup yields CDR1 DFQATT and CDR2 SNEGSKA (reference sequence). V dropped 3 bases and J dropped 10; count of bases not matched to a gene: 8. This CDR3 region has 13 residues. CDR3 residues: CSASKQGGGEQFF. The CDR3 region has the DNA TGCAGTGCTAGTAAACAGGGGGGCGGAGAGCAGTTCTTC.

By proportion, this clone is medium-sized. The rearrangement links TRBV11-2 to TRBJ2-2, with D unresolved. V lost 0 bases and J lost 6, with 8 bases in between. The germline CDR1 and CDR2 sequences are SGHAT and FQNNGV. The CDR3 consists of 14 residues. In DNA, the CDR3 is TGTGCCAGCAGCTTAGATATTACCCCCGGGGAGCTGTTTTTT. As protein: CASSLDITPGELFF.

The CDR3 DNA reads TGTGCCAGCAGCCCCAGACAGGGCACCACAGATACGCAGTATTTT. This gives the protein CASSPRQGTTDTQYF. The chain joins TRBV6-1 to TRBJ2-3; 7 bases align to TRBD1. Germline CDR1 is MNHNS and CDR2 is SASEGT. The V segment lost 6 bases and the J segment 2 bases; nucleotides outside the gene matches: 8. The CDR3 contains 15 residues.

The chain uses TRBV12-3 or TRBV12-4 and TRBJ2-7, with 8 positions matching TRBD1. V shed 5 bases, J shed 7 bases, and the junction held 16 bases outside the gene matches. This CDR3 spans 16 amino acids. The CDR3 bases are TGTGCCAGCAGTACGCCATCGACAGGGGCACTTGGGGAGCAGTACTTC. Translating gives CASSTPSTGALGEQYF.

This clone was observed a handful of times. The V call is TRBV6-1, the J call TRBJ2-5; 8 bases fit TRBD2. The CDR3 is 15 amino acids. Germline CDR1 reads MNHNS; CDR2 reads SASEGT. The junction had 8 bases not matched to a gene; V was cut back by 7 bases and J by 1 base. CDR3 nucleotide sequence: TGTGCCAGCACCGGGGTAGCGGGACTCCAAGAGACCCAGTACTTC. Translating it yields CASTGVAGLQETQYF.

This clone was counted between two and nine times. V and J are TRBV6-1 and TRBJ1-2; no clear D. Per germline, CDR1 MNHNS and CDR2 SASEGT. V lost 3 bases to trimming and J lost 5 bases, with 4 bases between them. CDR3 length equals 11 residues. The CDR3 here is CASSDSYGYTF. The DNA for the CDR3 is TGTGCCAGCAGTGACAGTTATGGCTACACCTTC.

The V call is TRBV5-1, the J call TRBJ2-5; 8 nucleotides agree with TRBD2. Germline trimming cut 1 base from V and 5 bases from J; bases unmatched to any gene: 10. The CDR3 is 16 amino acids. Germline V gene lookup returns CDR1 SGHRS and CDR2 YFSETQ. CDR3 coding DNA: TGCGCCAGCAGCTTGCGTGCGTTAGCGGGAATGGAGACCCAGTACTTC. This translates into CASSLRALAGMETQYF.

This clone has a single count. The chain carries TRBV5-5 and TRBJ1-2; 9 bases agree with TRBD1. Germline V gene sequence: CDR1 SGHKS, CDR2 YYEKEE (reference sequence). The CDR3 consists of 14 residues. J lost 7 bases, V lost 3 bases, and 7 bases had no gene match. The CDR3 sequence is CASSSLGQGGGYTF. Here the CDR3 DNA reads TGTGCCAGCAGCTCCCTGGGACAGGGAGGTGGCTACACCTTC.

This clone was recorded at least ten times. This sequence joins TRBV5-1 and TRBJ1-1; maybe TRBD1 (5 bases). CDR1 is SGHRS, CDR2 YFSETQ, per germline. The CDR3 consists of 15 residues. V dropped 0 bases and J dropped 6 bases, with 15 bases sitting between them. CDR3 coding DNA: TGCGCCAGCAGCTTGGAGTTCAGGGTGAGAGCTGAAGCTTTCTTT. Translation gives CASSLEFRVRAEAFF.

V usage is TRBV11-3 and J usage is TRBJ2-1, with 7 bases matching TRBD2. Germline V gene lookup returns CDR1 SGHNT and CDR2 YENEEA. J was trimmed by 6 bases and V by 5 bases; bases with no gene match: 4. CDR3 size: 13 residues. The CDR3 nucleotides read TGTGCCAGCAGCCCAGGGAGGGGCAATGAGCAGTTCTTC. Translation gives CASSPGRGNEQFF.

The chain employs TRBV20-1 and TRBJ2-1; 8 positions match TRBD1. Germline assignment: CDR1 DFQATT and CDR2 SNEGSKA (reference sequence). The CDR3 is 14 amino acids. V was clipped by 4 bases and J by 6 bases; unmatched bases: 8. The CDR3 region has the DNA TGCAGTGCTACTGGACAGGGTAGGGTCAATGAGCAGTTCTTC. This sequence encodes CSATGQGRVNEQFF.

This clone is medium-sized within its sample. The gene calls are TRBV7-2 and TRBJ2-7; D is possibly TRBD2 (5 bases). The CDR3 totals 18 residues. V dropped 1 base and J dropped 0 bases, with 19 bases sitting between them. Germline V gene lookup returns CDR1 SGHTA and CDR2 FQGNSA. CDR3: CASSLGYPARGFSYEQYF. CDR3 nucleotide sequence: TGTGCCAGCAGCTTAGGTTACCCGGCCAGAGGGTTCTCCTACGAGCAGTACTTC.

This clone is large within its sample. The chain combines TRBV6-1 with TRBJ1-1; weak D call: TRBD1 (6 bases). V dropped 7 bases and J dropped 2 bases, with 14 bases sitting between them. The CDR3 extends over 14 amino acids. In germline, CDR1 is MNHNS, CDR2 SASEGT. This CDR3 reads CASIPTGLNTEAFF. The CDR3 DNA reads TGTGCCAGCATCCCCACAGGGCTAAACACTGAAGCTTTCTTT.

The chain recombines TRBV20-1 with TRBJ1-5, with 7 bases lining up with TRBD1. Trimming at V came to 5 bases and at J to 7 bases, leaving 14 bases not matched to a gene. CDR3 length: 15 residues. Germline V gene sequence: CDR1 DFQATT, CDR2 SNEGSKA (reference sequence). The CDR3 bases are TGCAGTGCTGCATCCTTTAACAGGGGAAACCAGCCCCAGCATTTT. It yields the protein CSAASFNRGNQPQHF.

This clone showed up just a few times. This sequence joins TRBV5-1 and TRBJ1-2; a possible D gene is TRBD1 (5 bases). Trimming took 0 bases from V and 6 from J, leaving 12 bases between them. The CDR3 totals 14 residues. In germline, CDR1 is SGHRS, CDR2 YFSETQ. The CDR3 loop is CASSLGWQGHGYTF. CDR3 bases: TGCGCCAGCAGCTTGGGGTGGCAGGGTCATGGCTACACCTTC.

This clone appeared many times. The V and J genes are TRBV6-2 or TRBV6-3 and TRBJ2-1; TRBD1 matches at 7 bases. V gave up 6 bases and J gave up 6 bases; unmatched junction bases: 11. CDR1 is MNHEY and CDR2 is SVGEGT in the germline V gene. CDR3 size: 15 residues. CDR3 coding DNA: TGTGCCAGCAGACCGACAGGGTTCCAATTCAATGAGCAGTTCTTC. It is translated as CASRPTGFQFNEQFF.

This clone is medium-sized. This sequence joins TRBV7-2 and TRBJ2-1; 14 nucleotides line up with TRBD2. The germline CDR1 and CDR2 sequences are SGHTA and FQGNSA. This CDR3 spans 17 amino acids. The J segment lost 3 bases and the V segment lost 5 bases, leaving 6 bases of the junction unmatched. Here the CDR3 DNA reads TGTGCCAGCAGCAGTCGACTAGCGGGAGGGATCTACAATGAGCAGTTCTTC. It translates to CASSSRLAGGIYNEQFF.

This clone showed up many times. The chain combines TRBV10-2 with TRBJ1-3, with D unclear. Trimming took 0 bases from V and 9 from J, leaving 12 bases between them. The CDR3 length is 14 residues. The germline V gene encodes CDR1 WSHSY and CDR2 SAAADI. The CDR3 region has the DNA TGCGCCAGCAGTGAGTCGAACACCGCGGGCACCATATATTTT. Translated: CASSESNTAGTIYF.

This clone showed up many times. This chain links TRBV7-6 with TRBJ2-3, with a possible D match to TRBD2 (6 bases). Between the trimmed V and J ends, which lost 1 base and 2 bases, there was a span of 10 bases. This CDR3 contains 15 residues. Germline V gene data show CDR1 as SGHVS and CDR2 as FNYEAQ. CDR3 bases: TGTGCCAGCAGCTTAGTTGGAGGGAACACAGATACGCAGTATTTT. Encoded protein: CASSLVGGNTDTQYF.

The chain employs TRBV28 and TRBJ2-1; 9 bases match TRBD1. V trimming: 3 bases; J trimming: 3 bases; junction bases outside the gene matches: 3. Germline CDR1 and CDR2: MDHEN and SYDVKM. This CDR3 spans 15 amino acids. This CDR3 is CASSFGDRDYNEQFF. DNA for the CDR3: TGTGCCAGCAGTTTCGGGGACAGGGACTACAATGAGCAGTTCTTC. Full variable domain (missing parts from reference TRBV28 and TRBJ2-1): DVKVTQSSRYLVKRTGEKVFLECVQDMDHENMFWYRQDPGLGLRLIYFSYDVKMKEKGDIPEGYSVSREKKERFSLILESASTNQTSMYLCASSFGDRDYNEQFFGPGTRLTVL.